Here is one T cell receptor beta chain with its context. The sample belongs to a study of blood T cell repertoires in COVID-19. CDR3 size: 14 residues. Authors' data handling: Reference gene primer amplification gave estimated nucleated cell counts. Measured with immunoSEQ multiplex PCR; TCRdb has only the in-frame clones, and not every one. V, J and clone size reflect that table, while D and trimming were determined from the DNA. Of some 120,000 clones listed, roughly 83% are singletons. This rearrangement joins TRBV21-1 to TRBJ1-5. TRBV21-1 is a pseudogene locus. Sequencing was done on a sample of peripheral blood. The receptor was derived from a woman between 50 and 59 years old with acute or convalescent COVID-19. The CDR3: CASNTAEEGKPQHF. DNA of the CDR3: TGTGCCAGCAACACCGCGGAAGAGGGAAAGCCCCAGCATTTT.